This paragraph reports one T cell receptor (beta chain). The antigen remains undetermined. Germline V gives CDR1 MNHEY, CDR2 SVGAGI. The length of the CDR3 is 13 residues. The ends lost 4 bases at V and 10 bases at J; junction bases unmatched: 2. This entry is derived from a study of cytomegalovirus exposure and HLA in healthy donors. General study findings and limits: Cytomegalovirus status, reportedly, was diagnosed with high specificity and sensitivity by the classifier. A later analysis revealed that TCR association rates differed between HLA loci, peaking at DRB1 and bottoming out at HLA-C.

The PCR used 60 Vbeta and 13 Jbeta primers. The repertoire was sequenced with immunoSEQ multiplex PCR; TCRdb's copy has only in-frame clones and lacks some. The table records over 150,000 clones, around 70% of them present only once. The chain joins TRBV6-5 to TRBJ1-4; 11 bases align to TRBD1. This TCR was sampled from a man between 25 and 39 years old in good health and CMV-seronegative. Sample: PBMCs. The CDR3 reads CASSWDRGGKLFF. DNA of the CDR3: TGTGCCAGCAGTTGGGACAGGGGGGGAAAACTGTTTTTT.